The 26 T cell receptor beta chains reported below all come from one sample, sequenced in a study of T cells in Graves' hyperthyroidism and ophthalmopathy. What was amplified from RNA transcripts were TCR beta CDR3 regions. During a first-round RT-PCR of the TCR CDR3, the HTBI primer set was used. TCRdb re-called the multiplex PCR reads through MiXCR, storing one row per CDR3 protein. Of 200,000 to 300,000 distinct CDR3 sequences listed, 16% are singletons. Sequenced material: blood. These receptors came from a woman aged 18-29 years with Graves' ophthalmopathy.

This clonotype was observed once. This rearrangement joins TRBV12-3 or TRBV12-4 to TRBJ2-1; 9 bases map to TRBD2. The CDR3 is 19 amino acids. V gave up 5 bases and J gave up 0 bases; unmatched junction bases: 14. CDR3 residues: CASSPTLGAGGLSYNEQFF. The CDR3 bases are TGTGCCAGCAGTCCGACCTTGGGAGCGGGGGGCCTCTCCTACAATGAGCAGTTCTTC.

This clonotype came up a few times. This may come from a read error, since a much larger clone is one base off. V is TRBV6-1 and J is TRBJ1-1, with D maybe TRBD1 (6 bases). The V gene's germline CDR1 is MNHNS and CDR2 SASEGT. This CDR3 comprises 14 residues. CDR3 residues: CTSRGYDTNTEAFF. CDR3 bases: TGTACCAGCAGGGGTTATGACACGAACACTGAAGCTTTCTTT.

The chain couples TRBV4-2 to TRBJ2-1, with TRBD2 matching 9 bases. CDR3 size: 15 residues. The J segment lost 2 bases and the V segment lost 4 bases, leaving 3 bases of the junction unmatched. CDR1 and CDR2 (germline): LGHNA, YNFKEQ. The DNA for the CDR3 is TGTGCCAGCAGCCCGCGGGAGGGAGCCTACAATGAGCAGTTCTTC. It encodes CASSPREGAYNEQFF.

This clonotype has a count of ten or more. This sequence joins TRBV7-3 and TRBJ2-5; 7 nucleotides line up with TRBD2. This CDR3 has 14 amino acids. Trimming took 5 bases from V and 5 from J; bases not matched to a gene: 8. CDR1 and CDR2 from the germline V gene are SGHTA and FQGTGA. The DNA of the CDR3 is TGTGCCAGCAGCCGAAGCGGGGCGGGGGAGACCCAGTACTTC. Amino acid sequence: CASSRSGAGETQYF.

Notes on this clonotype: Just one base apart from a much larger clone, this may be a read error. The rearrangement joins TRBV20-1 to TRBJ1-2, with 8 positions matching TRBD1. The V gene's germline CDR1 is DFQATT and CDR2 SNEGSKA (reference sequence). J was trimmed by 0 bases and V by 6 bases; bases with no gene match: 12. CDR3 length: 16 residues. Here the CDR3 DNA reads TGCAGTGCCCCCGGGTCGGGACAGGTTACTAACTATGGCTACACCTTC. Translating it yields CSAPGSGQVTNYGYTF.

This clonotype showed up many times. The chain couples TRBV7-2 to TRBJ1-5, with 9 positions matching TRBD1. The V segment lost 1 base and the J segment 2 bases; nucleotides outside the gene matches: 3. Germline V gene lookup returns CDR1 SGHTA and CDR2 FQGNSA. The length of the CDR3 is 16 residues. The CDR3 region is CASSLDWDRGNQPQHF. DNA of the CDR3: TGTGCCAGCAGCTTAGACTGGGACAGGGGCAATCAGCCCCAGCATTTT.

This clonotype was observed at least ten times. The rearrangement uses TRBV28 and TRBJ1-1, with D possibly matching TRBD1 (6 bases). The CDR3 loop spans 15 amino acids. Trimming shortened V by 6 bases and J by 7 bases, and 21 bases separated the two germline ends. The germline V gene encodes CDR1 MDHEN and CDR2 SYDVKM. This CDR3 reads CASSLGQRVRGEAFF. CDR3 nucleotides: TGTGCCAGCAGCCTAGGACAGAGAGTTAGGGGTGAAGCTTTCTTT.

This clonotype was counted many times. This rearrangement joins TRBV7-9 to TRBJ2-1, with 8 bases identical to TRBD1. The CDR3 has 16 amino acids. Germline lookup yields CDR1 SEHNR and CDR2 FQNEAQ (reference sequence). V gave up 5 bases and J gave up 3 bases; unmatched junction bases: 9. The CDR3, as DNA: TGTGCCAGCAGCCCCAGTGGGGGACAGGACTACAATGAGCAGTTCTTC. This encodes CASSPSGGQDYNEQFF.

Many counts were recorded for this clonotype. This chain links TRBV2 with TRBJ2-6, with TRBD1 matching 10 bases. CDR3 length: 23 residues. After removal of 5 bases from V and 0 bases from J, the junction contained 22 bases not matched to a gene. Germline CDR1 SNHLY, CDR2 FYNNEI. CDR3 sequence (DNA): TGTGCCAGCAGTCCAGGGACAGGGCTCAAGTCATGGACAGGGGGCTCTGGGGCCAACGTCCTGACTTTC. The encoded protein is CASSPGTGLKSWTGGSGANVLTF.

This clonotype showed up many times. The CDR3 loop reads CASSSLPRQAQETQYF. The CDR3 DNA follows: TGTGCCAGCAGTTCCCTCCCCCGGCAAGCCCAAGAGACCCAGTACTTC. The chain has TRBV12-3 or TRBV12-4 and TRBJ2-5; no firm D call. The CDR3 contains 16 residues. V was cut by 4 bases and J by 1 base, with 16 bases left in between.

This clonotype was seen at least ten times. The chain carries TRBV10-3 and TRBJ2-7; 10 positions agree with TRBD2. The CDR3 extends over 14 amino acids. The germline V gene encodes CDR1 ENHRY and CDR2 SYGVKD. V shed 5 bases, J shed 1 base, and the junction held 2 bases outside the gene matches. CDR3: CAISRTSGSYEQYF. CDR3 DNA: TGTGCCATCAGTCGGACTAGCGGATCCTACGAGCAGTACTTC.

This clonotype was seen many times. The V and J genes are TRBV5-8 and TRBJ2-3; 8 positions agree with TRBD2. This CDR3 contains 15 residues. Germline assignment: CDR1 SGHTS and CDR2 YDEGEE. V lost 4 bases, J lost 1 base, and 5 bases stayed unmatched. The CDR3 nucleotides are TGTGCCAGCAGCACCCAGCGGGGGCGCACAGATACGCAGTATTTT. This translates into CASSTQRGRTDTQYF. The variable domain in full, completed from reference TRBV5-8 and TRBJ2-3, reads EAGVTQSPTHLIKTRGQQATLRCSPISGHTSVYWYQQALGLGLQFLLWYDEGEERNRGNFPPRFSGRQFPNYSSELNVNALELEDSALYLCASSTQRGRTDTQYFGPGTRLTVL.

This clonotype was recorded at least ten times. The chain joins TRBV6-1 to TRBJ2-5; TRBD2 agrees at 7 bases. Losses at the gene ends were 7 bases for V and 3 bases for J; bases not matched to a gene: 11. The CDR3 is 15 residues long. Germline CDR1 is MNHNS and CDR2 is SASEGT. CDR3 nucleotide sequence: TGTGCCAGCACCCAAAGGCAGCGGGGAAAAGAGACCCAGTACTTC. It translates to CASTQRQRGKETQYF.

This chain connects TRBV20-1 to TRBJ2-2; no definite D call. This CDR3 has 12 amino acids. Germline CDR1 reads DFQATT; CDR2 reads SNEGSKA (reference sequence). Trimming left V 3 bases short and J 3 bases short, with 5 bases between. CDR3 amino acids: CSASEDTGELFF. The CDR3 DNA reads TGCAGTGCTAGTGAGGACACCGGGGAGCTGTTTTTT.

The rearrangement joins TRBV7-9 to TRBJ2-1; D is perhaps TRBD1 (5 bases). This CDR3 spans 18 amino acids. Germline values: CDR1 SEHNR, CDR2 FQNEAQ (reference sequence). V was shortened by 2 bases and J by 7 bases, with 24 bases between the two germline ends. CDR3 region: CASSLFLVPKLRGNEQFF. CDR3 sequence (DNA): TGTGCCAGCAGCTTATTCCTGGTGCCCAAATTAAGGGGAAATGAGCAGTTCTTC.

The chain carries TRBV3-1 and TRBJ2-7; 9 bases fit TRBD2. The V gene end was trimmed by 4 bases and the J gene end by 5 bases; junction bases not matched to a gene: 0. CDR3 length: 12 amino acids. The germline gives CDR1 LGHDT, CDR2 YNNKEL (reference sequence). This chain's CDR3 is CASSRGGDEQYF. CDR3 bases: TGTGCCAGCAGCCGCGGGGGGGACGAGCAGTACTTC.

This clonotype appeared many times. CDR3 residues: CASSRDTDTQYF. CDR3 nucleotide sequence: TGTGCCAGCAGCCGGGACACAGATACGCAGTATTTT. The rearrangement links TRBV5-8 to TRBJ2-3; possibly TRBD2 for D (5 bases). The V end lost 4 bases, the J end lost 2 bases, and 5 bases lay between the germline ends. Per germline, CDR1 SGHTS and CDR2 YDEGEE. The CDR3 loop spans 12 amino acids.

This clonotype was seen ten or more times. V and J are TRBV12-3 or TRBV12-4 and TRBJ1-5; D uncertain. The CDR3 has 13 residues. The V end lost 1 base, the J end lost 4 bases, and 5 bases lay between the germline ends. The CDR3 region is CASSLERNQPQHF. The CDR3 region has the DNA TGTGCCAGCAGTTTAGAGAGGAATCAGCCCCAGCATTTT.

This chain joins TRBV12-3 or TRBV12-4 and TRBJ2-1; 13 nucleotides match TRBD2. V was pared by 6 bases and J by 0 bases, with 5 bases of the junction left unmatched. The length of the CDR3 is 17 residues. For the CDR3, the DNA is TGTGCCAGCAGGGGGACTAGCGGGGAGGGCTCCTACAATGAGCAGTTCTTC. The encoded protein is CASRGTSGEGSYNEQFF.

In this sample, this clonotype turned up many times. This sequence joins TRBV30 and TRBJ1-6, with 8 bases fitting TRBD1. Per germline, CDR1 GTSNPN and CDR2 SVGIG (reference sequence). This CDR3 comprises 12 residues. V was clipped by 8 bases and J by 10 bases; unmatched bases: 7. The CDR3 DNA follows: TGTGCCCTACGACAGGGGAGGTCACCCCTCCACTTT. The encoded protein is CALRQGRSPLHF.

This clonotype was found many times. CDR3 in DNA: TGCAGTGCTAGAGATCTCCTTGGGGTAGCGGGGGTTTACAATGAGCAGTTCTTC. Protein: CSARDLLGVAGVYNEQFF. V usage is TRBV20-1 and J usage is TRBJ2-1; 9 nucleotides align to TRBD2. Looked up from germline, CDR1 is DFQATT and CDR2 is SNEGSKA (reference sequence). This CDR3 is 18 amino acids long. V shed 0 bases, J shed 4 bases, and the junction held 13 bases outside the gene matches.

This clonotype was recorded many times. The rearrangement uses TRBV20-1 and TRBJ2-1, with a tentative D call TRBD2 (6 bases). V shed 0 bases and J shed 4 bases, with 19 bases lying between them. This CDR3 has 17 residues. Germline V lookup: CDR1 DFQATT, CDR2 SNEGSKA (reference sequence). The CDR3: CSARDFGPSGPYNEQFF. The CDR3 DNA follows: TGCAGTGCTAGAGATTTTGGCCCCAGCGGGCCATACAATGAGCAGTTCTTC.

This clonotype was detected ten times or more. The J gene is TRBJ2-3, the V gene TRBV19; D perhaps matches TRBD2 (5 bases). The V gene lost 4 bases and the J gene lost 1 base, with 12 bases spanning the gap. This CDR3 has 15 amino acids. Looked up from germline, CDR1 is LNHDA and CDR2 is SQIVND (reference sequence). CDR3 sequence: CASSKASPGTDTQYF. CDR3 coding DNA: TGTGCCAGTAGTAAGGCTAGCCCCGGCACAGATACGCAGTATTTT.

This clonotype was seen only a few times. A much larger clone differs from this one at a single base, so this may be a read error. The genes are TRBV6-2 or TRBV6-3 and TRBJ2-7; no clear D. This CDR3 has 14 amino acids. The V gene's germline CDR1 is MNHEY and CDR2 SVGEGT. The CDR3 nucleotides are TGTGCCAGCAGTTACGGGTATAGTGGCTACGAGCAGTGCTTC. Translated, it gives CASSYGYSGYEQCF.

This clonotype was observed many times. The gene calls are TRBV18 and TRBJ2-7, with TRBD2 as a possible D gene (6 bases). The germline V and J ends were trimmed by 3 bases and 0 bases, with 9 bases remaining between them. CDR3 length: 14 residues. CDR1 is KGHSH, CDR2 LQKENI, per germline. CDR3 amino acids: CASSPGGISYEQYF. For the CDR3, the DNA is TGTGCCAGCTCACCTGGGGGGATCTCCTACGAGCAGTACTTC.

This clonotype was detected ten times or more. In nucleotides, the CDR3 is TGTGCCAGCAGAGATAACTATGGCTACACCTTC. It yields the protein CASRDNYGYTF. The V gene is TRBV27, the J gene TRBJ1-2, with D unclear. V dropped 6 bases and J dropped 1 base, with 3 bases sitting between them. CDR1 and CDR2 (germline): MNHEY, SMNVEV (reference sequence). There are 11 residues in the CDR3.